The 27 T cell receptor beta chains below all came from one sample that was sequenced in a study of cytomegalovirus exposure and HLA in healthy donors. Vbeta (60) and Jbeta (13) primers were used in the PCR. The method was immunoSEQ multiplex PCR; TCRdb's version includes in-frame clones alone and lacks a portion of them. This sample has over 50,000 clones; roughly nine tenths occur once, and the top ten carry approximately 1.4%. Sample: PBMCs. The origin of the receptors is a man in his thirties or forties in good health and CMV-seropositive.

V is TRBV7-9 and J is TRBJ1-1, with D unclear. V gave up 11 bases and J gave up 0 bases, with 13 bases separating them. The CDR3 length is 13 residues. Germline CDR1 reads SEHNR; CDR2 reads FQNEAQ (reference sequence). CDR3 region: CAFGEVMNTEAFF. For the CDR3, the DNA is TGTGCCTTTGGGGAGGTTATGAACACTGAAGCTTTCTTT. The whole variable domain, remainder taken from reference TRBV7-9 and TRBJ1-1, is DTGVSQNPRHKITKRGQNVTFRCDPISEHNRLYWYRQTLGQGPEFLTYFQNEAQLEKSRLLSDRFSAERPKGSFSTLEIQRTEQGDSAMYLCAFGEVMNTEAFFGQGTRLTVV.

The gene calls are TRBV7-2 and TRBJ1-1; D might be TRBD1 (5 bases). V was trimmed by 5 bases and J by 10 bases, leaving 20 bases between them. Germline V gene lookup returns CDR1 SGHTA and CDR2 FQGNSA. This CDR3 region has 14 residues. CDR3 residues: CASSPRRGSQGAFF. CDR3 bases: TGTGCCAGCAGCCCCCGAAGAGGATCCCAGGGAGCTTTCTTT.

V gene TRBV7-9 combines with J gene TRBJ2-2; 12 bases fit TRBD2. CDR3 length equals 17 residues. Germline loops: CDR1 SEHNR, CDR2 FQNEAQ (reference sequence). Germline trimming cut 3 bases from V and 3 bases from J; bases unmatched to any gene: 5. The CDR3 bases are TGTGCCAGCAGCTTCCCGACTAGCGGGAGCTACACCGGGGAGCTGTTTTTT. It encodes CASSFPTSGSYTGELFF. The full variable domain, in which reference TRBV7-9 and TRBJ2-2 provide the parts outside the CDR3, is DTGVSQNPRHKITKRGQNVTFRCDPISEHNRLYWYRQTLGQGPEFLTYFQNEAQLEKSRLLSDRFSAERPKGSFSTLEIQRTEQGDSAMYLCASSFPTSGSYTGELFFGEGSRLTVL.

This clone was picked up a small number of times. The chain carries TRBV11-2 and TRBJ2-1; D is unresolved. Trimming stripped 3 bases from V and 6 bases from J, with 12 bases between. Germline values: CDR1 SGHAT, CDR2 FQNNGV. The CDR3 has 14 residues. The CDR3 sequence is CASSLRLGSNEQFF. CDR3 bases: TGTGCCAGCAGCTTGCGGCTCGGGTCCAATGAGCAGTTCTTC.

The chain carries TRBV9 and TRBJ1-6; TRBD1 matches 9 bases. The CDR3 spans 17 residues. The V and J ends lost 0 bases and 9 bases, in that order; junction bases with no gene match: 10. From germline, CDR1 is SGDLS and CDR2 YYNGEE. This CDR3 reads CASSVGFKGQGGSPLHF. The CDR3 DNA sequence: TGTGCCAGCAGCGTAGGCTTCAAGGGACAGGGTGGTTCACCCCTCCACTTT.

The V gene is TRBV9, the J gene TRBJ1-6; the match to TRBD1 covers 8 bases. V gave up 0 bases and J gave up 8 bases; unmatched junction bases: 4. From germline, CDR1 is SGDLS and CDR2 YYNGEE. CDR3 length equals 15 residues. The CDR3 region is CASSVEVTGDSPLHF. The CDR3, as DNA: TGTGCCAGCAGCGTAGAGGTGACAGGGGATTCACCCCTCCACTTT.

V and J are TRBV28 and TRBJ1-4, with 8 bases that match TRBD1. V lost 6 bases, J lost 8 bases, and 8 bases stayed unmatched. The CDR3 consists of 14 residues. CDR1 MDHEN and CDR2 SYDVKM come from the germline V gene. CDR3 sequence reads: CASSQGATLEKLFF. The CDR3 DNA follows: TGTGCCAGCAGCCAGGGGGCGACATTGGAAAAACTGTTTTTT.

The chain uses TRBV30 and TRBJ2-3; D is possibly TRBD2 (5 bases). Per the germline V gene, CDR1 is GTSNPN and CDR2 is SVGIG (reference sequence). This CDR3 is built from 14 residues. V lost 2 bases to trimming and J lost 1 base, with 10 bases between them. In nucleotides, the CDR3 is TGTGCCTGGAGTCAAGACGGGGGCACAGATACGCAGTATTTT. As protein: CAWSQDGGTDTQYF.

The chain recombines TRBV28 with TRBJ2-7; D possibly corresponds to TRBD1 (5 bases). V lost 5 bases, J lost 3 bases, and 11 bases lay in between. Looked up from germline, CDR1 is MDHEN and CDR2 is SYDVKM. The CDR3 loop spans 13 amino acids. The CDR3 nucleotides read TGTGCCAGCAGTCAGGGCCCTATCTACGAGCAGTACTTC. It yields the protein CASSQGPIYEQYF.

This chain links TRBV18 with TRBJ1-1; D not resolved. CDR3 size: 15 residues. Trimming removed 6 bases from V and 4 bases from J, with 18 bases in between. Per germline, CDR1 KGHSH and CDR2 LQKENI. The chain's CDR3 is CASSPGVRPGTEAFF. CDR3 bases: TGTGCCAGCTCCCCGGGAGTCCGACCCGGCACTGAAGCTTTCTTT.

The genes are TRBV28 and TRBJ1-2; D unresolved. CDR3 length: 11 residues. With 3 bases removed from V and 8 bases from J, the gap between germline ends came to 7 bases. Germline V gives CDR1 MDHEN, CDR2 SYDVKM. The CDR3 region has the DNA TGTGCCAGCAGTTTTCGGAGAGGCTACACCTTC. Residues: CASSFRRGYTF.

The genes are TRBV28 and TRBJ2-5; TRBD1 matches 9 bases. The J call may be in error: the DNA end matches TRBJ2-7 better. CDR3 size: 15 residues. Looked up from germline, CDR1 is MDHEN and CDR2 is SYDVKM. CDR3 loop: CASAIQGARVNEQYF. As DNA, the CDR3 is TGTGCCAGCGCCATACAGGGGGCGCGGGTAAACGAGCAGTACTTC.

The CDR3 nucleotides are TGTGCCAGCAGCCCCCACCCAGACAGGGGGAGACTTCAAGAGACCCAGTACTTC. This codes for CASSPHPDRGRLQETQYF. The chain combines TRBV7-9 with TRBJ2-5; 9 nucleotides match TRBD1. Germline-derived CDR1 and CDR2 are SEHNR and FQNEAQ (reference sequence). There are 18 residues in the CDR3. Trimming cost V 5 bases and J 2 bases; bases outside gene matches: 15.

The chain recombines TRBV30 with TRBJ1-1, with TRBD1 identical over 7 bases. Germline CDR1 reads GTSNPN; CDR2 reads SVGIG (reference sequence). The CDR3 is made up of 19 amino acids. The J segment lost 1 base and the V segment lost 2 bases, leaving 19 bases of the junction unmatched. CDR3 nucleotides: TGTGCCTGGAGTTTGGACGGGACAGAGAGCTTCGATTGGAACACTGAAGCTTTCTTT. It yields the protein CAWSLDGTESFDWNTEAFF.

This clone was recorded only once. This chain uses TRBV19 with TRBJ2-1; D is possibly TRBD2 (6 bases). The CDR3 totals 13 residues. Trimming cost V 5 bases and J 7 bases, with 12 bases left between them. Germline CDR1 LNHDA, CDR2 SQIVND (reference sequence). The CDR3 region has the DNA TGTGCCAGTAGTGCAGGGAGGAGGAATGAGCAGTTCTTC. Translation gives CASSAGRRNEQFF.

The genes are TRBV5-1 and TRBJ2-5; TRBD2 agrees at 8 bases. Germline CDR1 is SGHRS and CDR2 is YFSETQ. CDR3 length: 15 residues. The junction had 6 bases not matched to a gene; V was cut back by 0 bases and J by 5 bases. The CDR3 region has the DNA TGCGCCAGCAGCTTGGCCAGCGGGGGACGGGAGACCCAGTACTTC. Translating gives CASSLASGGRETQYF.

The chain combines TRBV14 with TRBJ2-7; possible D gene TRBD2, 5 bases. There are 16 residues in the CDR3. The germline V gene has CDR1 SGHDN and CDR2 FVKESK. V lost 0 bases and J lost 4, with 16 bases in between. The CDR3 DNA is TGTGCCAGCAGCCAAGAGACCGCGGGCGGTGGGTACGAGCAGTACTTC. It encodes CASSQETAGGGYEQYF.

This clone was recorded once. This chain joins TRBV19 and TRBJ1-1, with 8 bases identical to TRBD1. V dropped 3 bases and J dropped 2; count of bases not matched to a gene: 11. This CDR3 region has 17 residues. The germline gives CDR1 LNHDA, CDR2 SQIVND (reference sequence). This CDR3 is CASSMGRRGLVNTEAFF. CDR3 nucleotides: TGTGCCAGTAGTATGGGGCGCAGGGGGCTGGTAAACACTGAAGCTTTCTTT.

V and J are TRBV2 and TRBJ1-1; D not certain. Germline assignment: CDR1 SNHLY and CDR2 FYNNEI. The CDR3 consists of 11 residues. V gave up 8 bases and J gave up 5 bases, with 9 bases separating them. In DNA form, the CDR3 reads TGTGCCAGCCGTCCAGAAACTGAAGCTTTCTTT. Translating it yields CASRPETEAFF.

The V gene is TRBV11-2, the J gene TRBJ1-2; D is undetermined. V was pared by 0 bases and J by 0 bases, with 8 bases between. This CDR3 has 15 residues. Per the germline V gene, CDR1 is SGHAT and CDR2 is FQNNGV. The DNA for the CDR3 is TGTGCCAGCAGCTTAGATTATATAACTAACTATGGCTACACCTTC. Its protein is CASSLDYITNYGYTF.

The rearrangement links TRBV28 to TRBJ1-4; TRBD1 matches 8 bases. Germline CDR1 MDHEN, CDR2 SYDVKM. The CDR3 has 13 residues. The V gene end was trimmed by 6 bases and the J gene end by 6 bases; junction bases not matched to a gene: 3. In DNA, the CDR3 is TGTGCCAGCAGGATGGACAGGGATGAAAAACTGTTTTTT. Encoded protein: CASRMDRDEKLFF. Full variable domain (missing parts from reference TRBV28 and TRBJ1-4): DVKVTQSSRYLVKRTGEKVFLECVQDMDHENMFWYRQDPGLGLRLIYFSYDVKMKEKGDIPEGYSVSREKKERFSLILESASTNQTSMYLCASRMDRDEKLFFGSGTQLSVL.

This chain uses TRBV28 with TRBJ1-4; D is perhaps TRBD1 (5 bases). This CDR3 comprises 14 residues. In germline, CDR1 is MDHEN, CDR2 SYDVKM. The V gene lost 6 bases and the J gene lost 8 bases, with 16 bases spanning the gap. CDR3 nucleotides: TGTGCCAGCAGGTTAGGGGAGATTCGGGAAAAACTGTTTTTT. This sequence encodes CASRLGEIREKLFF.

In this sample, this clone turned up a few times. The V gene is TRBV2, the J gene TRBJ2-1, with D tentatively TRBD1 (6 bases). Per germline, CDR1 SNHLY and CDR2 FYNNEI. The CDR3 is 15 residues long. V gave up 5 bases and J gave up 2 bases, with 13 bases separating them. The CDR3 spells CASSYNREAYNEQFF. The CDR3 region has the DNA TGTGCCAGCAGTTACAACAGGGAAGCCTACAATGAGCAGTTCTTC.

The chain is built from TRBV7-8 and TRBJ2-5, with D perhaps matching TRBD1 (6 bases). The last part of the DNA fits TRBJ2-7 better; the J call may be wrong. This CDR3 has 14 residues. The germline V gene has CDR1 SGHVS and CDR2 FQNEAQ. Here the CDR3 DNA reads TGTGCCAGCAGCTTATTTGGGTCAGGGGACGAGCAGTACTTC. Amino acid sequence: CASSLFGSGDEQYF.

The chain links TRBV18 to TRBJ2-2; 8 bases map to TRBD1. The CDR3 has 14 residues. Unmatched junction bases numbered 4, after V lost 6 bases and J lost 4 bases. Germline CDR1 and CDR2: KGHSH and LQKENI. Here the CDR3 DNA reads TGTGCCAGCTCTGCGGACAGGGCCACCGGGGAGCTGTTTTTT. Translated, it gives CASSADRATGELFF.

The gene calls are TRBV5-1 and TRBJ2-1; TRBD2 matches 11 bases. V gave up 3 bases and J gave up 5 bases; unmatched junction bases: 13. CDR1 and CDR2 (germline): SGHRS, YFSETQ. The CDR3 sequence is 18 residues long. CDR3 amino acids: CASSSGGAGLAADNEQFF. In DNA, the CDR3 is TGCGCCAGCAGCTCAGGGGGCGCGGGACTAGCGGCAGACAATGAGCAGTTCTTC.

This chain links TRBV6-1 with TRBJ2-1; 7 nucleotides align to TRBD2. This CDR3 has 15 amino acids. V lost 3 bases and J lost 2; bases outside the gene matches: 4. In germline, CDR1 is MNHNS, CDR2 SASEGT. CDR3 sequence reads: CASSEGGDPYNEQFF. The CDR3 DNA reads as TGTGCCAGCAGTGAGGGAGGGGACCCCTACAATGAGCAGTTCTTC.